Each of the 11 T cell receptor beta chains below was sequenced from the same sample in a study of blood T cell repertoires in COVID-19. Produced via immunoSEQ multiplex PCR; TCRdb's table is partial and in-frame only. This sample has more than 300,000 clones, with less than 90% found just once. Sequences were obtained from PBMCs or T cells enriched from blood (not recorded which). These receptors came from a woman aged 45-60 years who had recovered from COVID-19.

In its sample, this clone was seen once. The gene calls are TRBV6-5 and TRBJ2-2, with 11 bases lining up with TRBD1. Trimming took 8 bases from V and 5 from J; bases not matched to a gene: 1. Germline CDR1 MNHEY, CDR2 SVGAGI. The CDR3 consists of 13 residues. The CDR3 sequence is CASGTGGTGELFF. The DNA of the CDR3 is TGTGCCAGCGGGACAGGGGGAACCGGGGAGCTGTTTTTT.

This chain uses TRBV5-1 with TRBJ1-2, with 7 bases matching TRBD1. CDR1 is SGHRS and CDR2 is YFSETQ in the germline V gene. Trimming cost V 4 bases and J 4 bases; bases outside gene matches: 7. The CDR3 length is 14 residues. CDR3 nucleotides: TGCGCCAGCAGCCCCGGAGGGACAGCCTATGGCTACACCTTC. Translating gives CASSPGGTAYGYTF.

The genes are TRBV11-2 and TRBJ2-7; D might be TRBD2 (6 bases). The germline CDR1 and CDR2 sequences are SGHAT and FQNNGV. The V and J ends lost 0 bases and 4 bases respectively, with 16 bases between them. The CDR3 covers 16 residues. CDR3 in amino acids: CASSLEEGPWVYEQYF. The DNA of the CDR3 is TGTGCCAGCAGCTTAGAGGAGGGGCCCTGGGTTTACGAGCAGTACTTC.

The CDR3 reads CASSQVQDTGELFF. The CDR3 DNA sequence: TGTGCCAGCAGCCAAGTACAGGACACCGGGGAGCTGTTTTTT. The rearrangement links TRBV3-1 (or the pseudogene TRBV3-2) to TRBJ2-2, with D maybe TRBD1 (5 bases). Germline V lookup: CDR1 LGHDT, CDR2 YNNKEL (reference sequence). Trimming shortened V by 1 base and J by 3 bases, and 6 bases separated the two germline ends. The length of the CDR3 is 14 residues.

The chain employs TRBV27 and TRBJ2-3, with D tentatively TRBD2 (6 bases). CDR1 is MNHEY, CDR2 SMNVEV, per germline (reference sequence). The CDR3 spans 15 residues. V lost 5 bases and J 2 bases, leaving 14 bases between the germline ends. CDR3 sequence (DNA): TGTGCCAGCAGTGCGGACTGGGGGGTCACAGATACGCAGTATTTT. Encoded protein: CASSADWGVTDTQYF.

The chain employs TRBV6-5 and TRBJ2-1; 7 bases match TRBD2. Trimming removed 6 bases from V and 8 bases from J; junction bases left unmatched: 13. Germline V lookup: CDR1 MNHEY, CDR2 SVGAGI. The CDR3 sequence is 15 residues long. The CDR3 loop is CASRSASGPSDEQFF. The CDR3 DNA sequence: TGTGCCAGCAGATCTGCTAGCGGTCCTTCCGATGAGCAGTTCTTC.

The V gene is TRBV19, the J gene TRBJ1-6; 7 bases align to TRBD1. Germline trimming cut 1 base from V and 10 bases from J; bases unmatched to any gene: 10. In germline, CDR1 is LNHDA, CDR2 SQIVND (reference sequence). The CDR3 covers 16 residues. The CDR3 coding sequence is TGTGCCAGTAGTATAGTTCCAGGGGGTGAAGGCTCACCCCTCCACTTT. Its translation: CASSIVPGGEGSPLHF.

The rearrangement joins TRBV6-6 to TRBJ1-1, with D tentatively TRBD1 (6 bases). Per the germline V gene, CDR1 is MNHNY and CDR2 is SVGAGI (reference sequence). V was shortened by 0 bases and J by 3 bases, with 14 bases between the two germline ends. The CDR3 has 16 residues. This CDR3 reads CASSYSSRTAYTEAFF. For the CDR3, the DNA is TGTGCCAGCAGTTACTCGTCCCGGACAGCCTACACTGAAGCTTTCTTT.

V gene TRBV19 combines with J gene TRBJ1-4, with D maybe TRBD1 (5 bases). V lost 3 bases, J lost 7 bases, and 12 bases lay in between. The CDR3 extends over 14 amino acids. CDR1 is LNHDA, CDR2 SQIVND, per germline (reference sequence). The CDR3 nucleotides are TGTGCCAGTAGTATTAGGGGAGGTTTTGAAAAACTGTTTTTT. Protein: CASSIRGGFEKLFF. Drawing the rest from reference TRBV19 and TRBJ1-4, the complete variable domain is DGGITQSPKYLFRKEGQNVTLSCEQNLNHDAMYWYRQDPGQGLRLIYYSQIVNDFQKGDIAEGYSVSREKKESFPLTVTSAQKNPTAFYLCASSIRGGFEKLFFGSGTQLSVL.

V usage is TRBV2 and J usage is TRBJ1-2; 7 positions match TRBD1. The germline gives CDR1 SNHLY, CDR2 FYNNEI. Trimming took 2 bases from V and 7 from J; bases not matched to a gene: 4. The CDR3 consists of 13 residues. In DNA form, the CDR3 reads TGTGCCAGCAGTGAAACAGGGGTAGCTGGCTACACCTTC. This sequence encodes CASSETGVAGYTF.

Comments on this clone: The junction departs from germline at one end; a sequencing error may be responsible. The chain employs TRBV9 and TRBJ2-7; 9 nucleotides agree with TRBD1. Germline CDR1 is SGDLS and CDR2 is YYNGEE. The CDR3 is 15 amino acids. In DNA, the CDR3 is TGTGCCAGCAGCGCCCCCGGGACAGGGTCCTCCGAGCAGTACTTC. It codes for CASSAPGTGSSEQYF.